A single sample gave rise to the 7 T cell receptor beta chains below, sequenced in a study of cytomegalovirus exposure and HLA in healthy donors (dated by TCRdb to the late 2010s). Library preparation was by the immunoSEQ multiplex PCR assay. For the multiplex PCR, a mixture combining 60 forward primers for TCR Vbeta segments and 13 reverse primers for TCR Jbeta segments was used. TCRdb limited this immuneACCESS table to in-frame rearrangements with V and J called. A share of clones is missing; checked studies link under half to unresolved V genes, and the rest is unexplained. This sample holds just under 95,000 clones; roughly 77% were observed only once. 10% to 13% of the sample is taken by the ten largest. Sequenced material: PBMCs. All receptors come from a human donor in good health.

This clone showed up just a few times. V is TRBV11-2 and J is TRBJ1-3; D not resolved. V dropped 10 bases and J dropped 0 bases, with 16 bases sitting between them. The V gene's germline CDR1 is SGHAT and CDR2 FQNNGV. The CDR3 length is 15 residues. CDR3 DNA: TGTGCCACCCGGGGAGGCGGAAGCTCTGGAAACACCATATATTTT. It encodes CATRGGGSSGNTIYF.

The gene calls are TRBV27 and TRBJ2-3, with D perhaps TRBD2 (6 bases). Per the germline V gene, CDR1 is MNHEY and CDR2 is SMNVEV (reference sequence). Trimming took off 2 bases at V and 1 base at J, with 10 bases between the two ends. The CDR3 totals 15 residues. CDR3 residues: CASSLLGGGTDTQYF. The CDR3 coding sequence is TGTGCCAGCAGTTTACTCGGGGGAGGCACAGATACGCAGTATTTT.

In this sample, this clone turned up once. J is TRBJ1-5 and V is TRBV4-1; 7 nucleotides match TRBD1. The germline V gene encodes CDR1 MGHRA and CDR2 YSYEKL. The CDR3 spans 17 residues. V gave up 1 base and J gave up 3 bases; unmatched junction bases: 9. The CDR3 sequence is CASSQGGVTGNNQPQHF. Written as DNA, the CDR3 is TGCGCCAGCAGCCAAGGAGGGGTGACAGGGAACAATCAGCCCCAGCATTTT.

This sequence joins TRBV15 and TRBJ2-4, with a possible D match to TRBD1 (6 bases). The CDR3 is 17 amino acids. Germline CDR1 LNHNV, CDR2 YYDKDF (reference sequence). V was trimmed by 2 bases and J by 1 base, leaving 15 bases between them. CDR3: CATSRQSGVTAKNIQYF. DNA of the CDR3: TGTGCCACCAGCAGACAGTCAGGGGTTACGGCCAAAAACATTCAGTACTTC.

V is TRBV5-1 and J is TRBJ2-7; the D gene is possibly TRBD1 (5 bases). Germline V gives CDR1 SGHRS, CDR2 YFSETQ. CDR3 length: 13 residues. V was trimmed by 3 bases and J by 7 bases, leaving 14 bases between them. In nucleotides, the CDR3 is TGCGCCAGCAGCTCCCCGAATGACAGTGAGCAGTACTTC. This gives the protein CASSSPNDSEQYF.

This sequence joins TRBV7-9 and TRBJ1-2; 7 bases are a match to TRBD1. Germline trimming cut 5 bases from V and 0 bases from J; bases unmatched to any gene: 6. The CDR3 is 15 amino acids. CDR1 SEHNR and CDR2 FQNEAQ come from the germline V gene (reference sequence). CDR3 amino acids: CASSGRTGANYGYTF. CDR3 coding DNA: TGTGCCAGCAGCGGACGGACAGGCGCTAACTATGGCTACACCTTC. The variable domain in full, completed from reference TRBV7-9 and TRBJ1-2, reads DTGVSQNPRHKITKRGQNVTFRCDPISEHNRLYWYRQTLGQGPEFLTYFQNEAQLEKSRLLSDRFSAERPKGSFSTLEIQRTEQGDSAMYLCASSGRTGANYGYTFGSGTRLTVV.

This clone has a handful of counts. This CDR3 is CASSRPSGRGEQYF. Written as DNA, the CDR3 is TGTGCCAGCAGTAGACCTAGCGGGAGGGGCGAGCAGTACTTC. The rearrangement joins TRBV5-6 to TRBJ2-7, with 12 bases identical to TRBD2. Per germline, CDR1 SGHDT and CDR2 YYEEEE. J lost 6 bases, V lost 5 bases, and 6 bases had no gene match. CDR3 length: 14 amino acids.